This is a list of T cell receptor beta chains from one sample in a study of OX40 agonist ivuxolimab in advanced cancers. Clones were read by immunoSEQ multiplex PCR, and TCRdb kept only the in-frame ones, dropping some. Found here are 35,000 to 40,000 clones, roughly 80% of them singletons; the top ten hold 21%. The material was CD4+ or CD8+ T cells sorted from blood, obtained in a trial of the OX40 agonist ivuxolimab. These receptor sequences come from an adult with an advanced solid tumor such as melanoma, head and neck, liver or kidney cancer. The CDR3 runs from the conserved cysteine through the conserved F or W. Each record gives: V gene, J gene, D gene, clone size, CDR3 protein, CDR3 DNA. D genes are given only for firm matches. Some rows have no size entry. The others give once, few or many, or a class for an expanded clone.

v_gene: TRBV19
j_gene: TRBJ1-6
d_gene: NA
abundance: NA
CDR3aa: CASRQLAWGSYNSPLHF
CDR3nt: TGTGCCAGTCGACAACTGGCCTGGGGCTCCTATAATTCACCCCTCCACTTT

v_gene: TRBV28
j_gene: TRBJ2-4
d_gene: TRBD2
abundance: NA
CDR3aa: CASSGAGIKNIQYF
CDR3nt: TGTGCCAGCAGTGGAGCGGGGATTAAAAACATTCAGTACTTC

v_gene: TRBV30
j_gene: TRBJ1-4
d_gene: TRBD1
abundance: NA
CDR3aa: CAWRGTGDEKLFF
CDR3nt: TGTGCCTGGAGGGGAACAGGGGATGAAAAACTGTTTTTT

v_gene: TRBV18
j_gene: TRBJ2-7
d_gene: NA
abundance: NA
CDR3aa: CASSPPLAVGNYEQYF
CDR3nt: TGTGCCAGCTCACCACCGTTAGCGGTTGGGAATTACGAGCAGTACTTC

v_gene: TRBV28
j_gene: TRBJ1-2
d_gene: NA
abundance: NA
CDR3aa: CASSPHQGDGYTF
CDR3nt: TGTGCCAGCAGTCCCCACCAGGGCGATGGCTACACCTTC

v_gene: TRBV6-7
j_gene: TRBJ2-3
d_gene: TRBD2
abundance: once
CDR3aa: CASSYSVRGGRDTQYF
CDR3nt: TGTGCCAGCAGTTACTCGGTGCGGGGGGGTAGAGATACGCAGTATTTT

v_gene: TRBV5-1
j_gene: TRBJ2-2
d_gene: NA
abundance: NA
CDR3aa: CASNPGYANTGELFF
CDR3nt: TGCGCCAGCAACCCGGGGTACGCGAACACCGGGGAGCTGTTTTTT

v_gene: TRBV19
j_gene: TRBJ1-1
d_gene: NA
abundance: NA
CDR3aa: CASSIGTKNTEAFF
CDR3nt: TGTGCCAGTAGTATTGGCACAAAGAACACTGAAGCTTTCTTT

v_gene: TRBV28
j_gene: TRBJ1-1
d_gene: TRBD1
abundance: NA
CDR3aa: CASSLPRTGMNTEAFF
CDR3nt: TGTGCCAGCAGTTTACCCCGGACAGGTATGAACACTGAAGCTTTCTTT

v_gene: TRBV28
j_gene: TRBJ1-5
d_gene: NA
abundance: NA
CDR3aa: CASNEGGAGQPQHF
CDR3nt: TGTGCCAGCAATGAGGGGGGGGCTGGACAGCCCCAGCATTTT

v_gene: TRBV19
j_gene: TRBJ2-1
d_gene: NA
abundance: NA
CDR3aa: CASSLNIYEQFF
CDR3nt: TGTGCCAGTAGTCTAAATATTTATGAGCAGTTCTTC

v_gene: TRBV11-2
j_gene: TRBJ2-1
d_gene: NA
abundance: NA
CDR3aa: CASSLSRGEQFF
CDR3nt: TGTGCCAGCAGTTTGTCGAGAGGTGAGCAGTTCTTC

v_gene: TRBV5-6
j_gene: TRBJ2-5
d_gene: NA
abundance: NA
CDR3aa: CASSFQETQYF
CDR3nt: TGTGCCAGCAGCTTCCAAGAGACCCAGTACTTC

v_gene: TRBV9
j_gene: TRBJ1-5
d_gene: NA
abundance: NA
CDR3aa: CASSPRPDQPQHF
CDR3nt: TGTGCCAGCAGCCCCCGTCCCGATCAGCCCCAGCATTTT

v_gene: TRBV5-1
j_gene: TRBJ1-6
d_gene: NA
abundance: NA
CDR3aa: CASSLDGNYNSPLHF
CDR3nt: TGCGCCAGCAGCTTGGACGGAAACTATAATTCACCCCTCCACTTT

v_gene: TRBV5-1
j_gene: TRBJ1-4
d_gene: NA
abundance: NA
CDR3aa: CASSLGATNEKLFF
CDR3nt: TGCGCCAGCAGCTTGGGTGCAACTAATGAAAAACTGTTTTTT

v_gene: TRBV9
j_gene: TRBJ2-3
d_gene: NA
abundance: NA
CDR3aa: CASSVAVAADTQYF
CDR3nt: TGTGCCAGCAGCGTAGCGGTAGCGGCAGATACGCAGTATTTT

v_gene: TRBV7-3
j_gene: TRBJ1-1
d_gene: NA
abundance: few
CDR3aa: CASSTQENTEAFF
CDR3nt: TGTGCCAGCAGCACACAGGAGAACACTGAAGCTTTCTTT

v_gene: TRBV7-9
j_gene: TRBJ2-3
d_gene: TRBD2
abundance: few
CDR3aa: CASSLGSGGFSDTQYF
CDR3nt: TGTGCCAGCAGCTTAGGTAGCGGGGGCTTTTCAGATACGCAGTATTTT

v_gene: TRBV11-1
j_gene: TRBJ2-7
d_gene: NA
abundance: once
CDR3aa: CASSLGHAYEQYF
CDR3nt: TGTGCCAGCAGCTTGGGACACGCCTACGAGCAGTACTTC

v_gene: TRBV7-2
j_gene: TRBJ2-1
d_gene: NA
abundance: NA
CDR3aa: CASSLSGLAGEQFF
CDR3nt: TGTGCCAGCTCCCTCAGTGGCCTCGCTGGTGAGCAGTTCTTC

v_gene: TRBV29-1
j_gene: TRBJ2-7
d_gene: NA
abundance: NA
CDR3aa: CSVEIRQGSEQYF
CDR3nt: TGCAGCGTTGAAATTAGGCAGGGGAGCGAGCAGTACTTC

v_gene: TRBV27
j_gene: TRBJ2-7
d_gene: NA
abundance: NA
CDR3aa: CASSLNLQGPYEQYF
CDR3nt: TGTGCCAGCAGTTTAAACCTACAGGGTCCCTACGAGCAGTACTTC

v_gene: TRBV5-5
j_gene: TRBJ2-7
d_gene: TRBD1
abundance: NA
CDR3aa: CASSRDRTYEQYF
CDR3nt: TGTGCCAGCAGCCGGGACAGGACCTACGAGCAGTACTTC

v_gene: TRBV10-2
j_gene: TRBJ1-5
d_gene: NA
abundance: NA
CDR3aa: CASSSPGDNRQHF
CDR3nt: TGCGCCAGCTCCTCCCCCGGAGACAACCGACAGCATTTT

v_gene: TRBV4-1
j_gene: TRBJ2-1
d_gene: TRBD2
abundance: few
CDR3aa: CASSQVIVSGGEQFF
CDR3nt: TGCGCCAGCAGCCAAGTGATAGTTAGCGGGGGTGAGCAGTTCTTC

v_gene: TRBV7-9
j_gene: TRBJ1-2
d_gene: NA
abundance: NA
CDR3aa: CASSRQGQNGYTF
CDR3nt: TGTGCCAGCAGCCGACAAGGACAGAATGGCTACACCTTC

v_gene: TRBV18
j_gene: TRBJ2-7
d_gene: NA
abundance: NA
CDR3aa: CASSPPRQCVPTYEQYF
CDR3nt: TGTGCCAGCTCACCACCCCGGCAGTGCGTACCTACCTACGAGCAGTACTTC

v_gene: TRBV19
j_gene: TRBJ1-4
d_gene: NA
abundance: NA
CDR3aa: CASSTRQKDEKLFF
CDR3nt: TGTGCCAGTAGTACTAGGCAGAAAGATGAAAAACTGTTTTTT

v_gene: TRBV5-1
j_gene: TRBJ1-2
d_gene: NA
abundance: NA
CDR3aa: CASTMDRGELNGYTF
CDR3nt: TGCGCCAGCACCATGGATCGCGGGGAACTAAATGGCTACACCTTC

v_gene: TRBV4-1
j_gene: TRBJ2-2
d_gene: NA
abundance: NA
CDR3aa: CASSPPGEPGELFF
CDR3nt: TGCGCCAGCAGCCCCCCGGGGGAGCCCGGGGAGCTGTTTTTT

v_gene: TRBV7-9
j_gene: TRBJ2-7
d_gene: TRBD2
abundance: hyperexpanded
CDR3aa: CASSFRDPAGGPTYEQYF
CDR3nt: TGTGCCAGCAGCTTTCGAGATCCAGCGGGAGGGCCTACCTACGAGCAGTACTTC